This TCR beta chain was documented in a study of T cell repertoires and HLA-DP antigens (dated by TCRdb to 2016 to 2019). Context from the whole study: Using HeLa cells transduced to present allogeneic HLA-DP, the study set up an in vitro model of CD4+ T cell alloreactivity. The two alloantigens modelled structurally similar versus dissimilar alloantigens, differing from self at one and approximately eleven peptide-binding groove amino acids, respectively. Of the three donors, two were male and one was female, with ages ranging from the 18-to-29 band to the 60-to-69 band. An average DNA input of about 220 ng was used for sorted CD137+CD4+ samples, compared with approximately 1,300 ng for pre-culture CD4+ samples.

On this clone: Its antigen has not been determined. Per-base qualities were not stored, and no clone one base away is much larger.

Magnetic bead negative selection was used to isolate untouched CD4+ T cells from Ficoll-separated PBMC, with an average purity of 97.7%. Using magnetic beads, untouched CD4+ T cells were isolated from Ficoll-separated PBMC at around 98% purity, with only negligible CD8+ contamination. Peripheral blood mononuclear cells came from the buffy coats of three healthy blood donors, who served as the study's donors. All three donors were CMV seronegative. The DNeasy Blood & Tissue Kit was used for extraction of genomic DNA. Genomic DNA from sorted CD137+CD4+ cells and from pre-culture CD4+ baseline samples of each subject was subjected to TCRB sequencing. The immunoSEQ multiplex PCR, with forward primers for 54 TRBV segments and reverse primers for 13 TRBJ segments, was used to amplify TCRB CDR3 regions. Pre-culture CD4+ samples were sequenced at deep resolution, targeting 200,000 T cell genomes. Sequencing of the amplicons was done on an Illumina HiSeq System, giving 87 bp reads that spanned the CDR3. For the original study's pipeline: PCR and sequencing errors in the reads were corrected, and CDR3 regions were defined by aligning to IMGT reference sequences. Synthetic template pools were used to estimate the numbers of templates and unique rearrangements. Clonality was computed by subtracting Pielou's evenness from 1. The Daley-Smith estimator was used to estimate richness. Repertoire overlap was measured with Morisita's index. Clones found in cultured samples but undetected in the pre-culture repertoire of the corresponding donor were defined as low-abundance clones. As stored in TCRdb, this immuneACCESS dataset retains in-frame rearrangements with V and J assigned. A fraction of the clones does not appear; measured against another copy, unresolved V genes explain less than half of the discrepancy, and the remainder lacks a known reason. The V and J calls and clone size are taken from that table; D and trimming were inferred from the DNA. The sample table contains 65,000 to 95,000 clones; only one count was recorded for roughly 78% of them. Roughly 1.4% of the sample is in the top ten clones.

The study at large found these results: The naive and memory CD4+ repertoires were not analysed as separate populations. Clonality of sorted CD137+ cells was similar against both alloantigens (about 0.4) and much higher than in pre-culture samples (about 0.04). An average cumulative frequency of around 35% against one allele and roughly 49% against the other was found for clones undetected before culture. Limitations were identified as the inclusion of only a few donors, the use of a non-physiological HeLa antigen-presenting system, and the use of total CD4+ responder cells.

This TCR came from a man in his sixties in good health and CMV-seronegative. What was sequenced was CD4+ T cells from PBMCs.

The CDR3: CASSWGGRAESGELFF. The bases read TGTGCCAGCAGCTGGGGAGGCAGGGCGGAGTCCGGGGAGCTGTTTTTT. The V and J genes are TRBV5-5 and TRBJ2-2; TRBD2 is possibly the D segment (6 matching bases). The junction carries 18 bases between V and J, which are trimmed by 3 bases and 6 bases respectively. CDR1 and CDR2, per the germline V gene (reference sequence), are SGHKS and YYEKEE. Measured from the cysteine to the phenylalanine, the CDR3 is 16 residues long. Just CDR3 DNA is preserved here, 48 bases in frame from base 1.